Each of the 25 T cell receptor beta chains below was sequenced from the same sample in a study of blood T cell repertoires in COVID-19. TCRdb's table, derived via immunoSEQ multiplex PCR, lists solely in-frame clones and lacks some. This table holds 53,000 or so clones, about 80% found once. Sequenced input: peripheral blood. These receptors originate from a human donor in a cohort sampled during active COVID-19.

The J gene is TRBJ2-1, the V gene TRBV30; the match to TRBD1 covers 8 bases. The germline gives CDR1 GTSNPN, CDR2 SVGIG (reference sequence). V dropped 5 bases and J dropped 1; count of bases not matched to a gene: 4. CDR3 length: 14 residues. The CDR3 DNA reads TGTGCCTGGGGCAGGGGGCGATCCTACAATGAGCAGTTCTTC. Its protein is CAWGRGRSYNEQFF.

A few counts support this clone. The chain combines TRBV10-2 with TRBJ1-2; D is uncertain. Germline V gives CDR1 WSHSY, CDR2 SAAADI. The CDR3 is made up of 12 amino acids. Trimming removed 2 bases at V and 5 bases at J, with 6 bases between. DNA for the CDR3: TGCGCCAGCAGTGAGGGTCAGTATGGCTACACCTTC. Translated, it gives CASSEGQYGYTF.

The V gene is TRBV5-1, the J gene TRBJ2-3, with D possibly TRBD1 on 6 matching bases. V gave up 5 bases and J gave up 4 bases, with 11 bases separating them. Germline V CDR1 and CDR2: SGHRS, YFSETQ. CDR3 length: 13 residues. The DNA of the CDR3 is TGCGCCAGCAGAACTAACAGGGCAGATACGCAGTATTTT. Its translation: CASRTNRADTQYF.

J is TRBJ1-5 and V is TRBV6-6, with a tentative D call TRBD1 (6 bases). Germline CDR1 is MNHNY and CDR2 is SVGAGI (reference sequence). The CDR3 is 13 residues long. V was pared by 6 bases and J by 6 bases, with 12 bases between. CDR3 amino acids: CASSTGMVQPQHF. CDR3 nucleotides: TGTGCCAGCAGCACAGGGATGGTTCAGCCCCAGCATTTT.

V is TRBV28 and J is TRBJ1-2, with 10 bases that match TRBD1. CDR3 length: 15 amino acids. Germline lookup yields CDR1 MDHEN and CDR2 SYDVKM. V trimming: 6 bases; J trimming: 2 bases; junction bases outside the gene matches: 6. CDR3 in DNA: TGTGCCAGCAGGATCCCGGGACAGGGGAACTATGGCTACACCTTC. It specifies CASRIPGQGNYGYTF.

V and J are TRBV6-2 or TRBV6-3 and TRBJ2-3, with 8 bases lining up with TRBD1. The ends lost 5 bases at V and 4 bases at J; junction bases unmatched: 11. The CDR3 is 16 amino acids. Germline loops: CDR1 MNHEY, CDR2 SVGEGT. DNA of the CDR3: TGTGCCAGCAGTCTACCGGCGACAGGGGTGTCAGATACGCAGTATTTT. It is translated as CASSLPATGVSDTQYF.

The CDR3 here is CASSPPSGRGTYNEQFF. The CDR3 nucleotides read TGTGCCAGTAGTCCTCCTAGCGGGAGAGGTACCTACAATGAGCAGTTCTTC. The chain joins TRBV19 to TRBJ2-1; 10 bases match TRBD2. With 5 bases clipped from V and 2 bases from J, the junction kept 9 bases outside the gene matches. CDR1 is LNHDA, CDR2 SQIVND, per germline (reference sequence). The CDR3 totals 17 residues.

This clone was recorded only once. In DNA form, the CDR3 reads TGTGCCAGCAGTGATTGGAAAGCGGGCCGCACCGGGGAGCTGTTTTTT. Translating gives CASSDWKAGRTGELFF. This sequence joins TRBV25-1 and TRBJ2-2; the D gene is possibly TRBD2 (6 bases). The CDR3 runs to 16 residues. Germline V gene data show CDR1 as MGHDK and CDR2 as SYGVNS. Trimming cost V 3 bases and J 4 bases, with 15 bases left between them.

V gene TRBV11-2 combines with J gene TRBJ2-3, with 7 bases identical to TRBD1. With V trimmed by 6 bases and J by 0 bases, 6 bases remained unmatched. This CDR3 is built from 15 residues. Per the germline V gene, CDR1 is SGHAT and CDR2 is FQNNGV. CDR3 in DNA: TGTGCCAGCAGGACGACAGGGTCCAGCACAGATACGCAGTATTTT. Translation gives CASRTTGSSTDTQYF.

Here the CDR3 reads CATPGQGNFMNTEAFF. The CDR3 bases are TGTGCCACCCCGGGACAGGGGAATTTCATGAACACTGAAGCTTTCTTT. The chain links TRBV19 to TRBJ1-1, with TRBD1 identical over 10 bases. Germline CDR1 reads LNHDA; CDR2 reads SQIVND (reference sequence). V shed 10 bases and J 0 bases; nucleotides not matched to a gene: 11. This CDR3 has 16 amino acids.

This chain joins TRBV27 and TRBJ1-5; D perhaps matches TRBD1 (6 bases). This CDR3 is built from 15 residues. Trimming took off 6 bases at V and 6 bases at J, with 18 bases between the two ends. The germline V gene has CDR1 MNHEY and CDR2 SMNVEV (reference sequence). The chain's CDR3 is CASRSSRGGRQPQHF. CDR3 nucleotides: TGTGCCAGCAGATCATCCAGGGGAGGGCGTCAGCCCCAGCATTTT.

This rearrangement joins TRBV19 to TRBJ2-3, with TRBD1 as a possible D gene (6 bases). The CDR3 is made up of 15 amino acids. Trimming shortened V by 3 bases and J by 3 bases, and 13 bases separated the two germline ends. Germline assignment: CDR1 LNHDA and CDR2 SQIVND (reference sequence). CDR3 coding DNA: TGTGCCAGTAGTATGGACAGAGTGGGGACAGATACGCAGTATTTT. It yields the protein CASSMDRVGTDTQYF.

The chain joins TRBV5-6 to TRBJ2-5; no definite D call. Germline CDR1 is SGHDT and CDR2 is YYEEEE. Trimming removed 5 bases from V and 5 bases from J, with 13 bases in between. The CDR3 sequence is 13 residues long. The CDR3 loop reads CASSKRSRETQYF. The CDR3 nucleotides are TGTGCCAGCAGTAAGAGGAGCCGGGAGACCCAGTACTTC.

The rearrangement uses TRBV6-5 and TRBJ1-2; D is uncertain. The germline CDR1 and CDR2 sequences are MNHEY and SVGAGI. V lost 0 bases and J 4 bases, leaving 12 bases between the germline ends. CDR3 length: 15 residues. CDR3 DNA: TGTGCCAGCAGTTACTCGAAGGAGGCCTTCTATGGCTACACCTTC. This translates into CASSYSKEAFYGYTF.

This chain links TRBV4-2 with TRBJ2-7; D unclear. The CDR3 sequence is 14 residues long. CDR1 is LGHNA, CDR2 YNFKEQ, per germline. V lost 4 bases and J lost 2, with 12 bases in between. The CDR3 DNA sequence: TGTGCCAGCAGCCCCCAGGAAGCTCCCTACGAGCAGTACTTC. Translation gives CASSPQEAPYEQYF.

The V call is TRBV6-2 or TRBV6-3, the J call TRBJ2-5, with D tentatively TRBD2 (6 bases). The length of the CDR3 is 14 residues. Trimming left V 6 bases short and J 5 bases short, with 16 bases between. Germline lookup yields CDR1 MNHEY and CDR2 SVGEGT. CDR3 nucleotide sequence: TGTGCCAGCAGGTACGGGAGAACGGCCGAGACCCAGTACTTC. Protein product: CASRYGRTAETQYF.

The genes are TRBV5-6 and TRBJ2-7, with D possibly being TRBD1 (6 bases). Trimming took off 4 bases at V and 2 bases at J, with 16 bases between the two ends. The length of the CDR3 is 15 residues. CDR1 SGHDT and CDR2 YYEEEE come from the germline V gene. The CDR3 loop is CASSPLGGHPYEQYF. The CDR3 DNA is TGTGCCAGCAGCCCATTAGGGGGTCATCCCTACGAGCAGTACTTC.

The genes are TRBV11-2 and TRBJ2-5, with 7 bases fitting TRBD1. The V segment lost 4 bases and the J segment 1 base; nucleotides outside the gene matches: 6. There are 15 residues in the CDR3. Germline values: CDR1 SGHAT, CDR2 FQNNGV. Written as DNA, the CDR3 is TGTGCCAGCAGCTGGAACAGGGGATTCCAAGAGACCCAGTACTTC. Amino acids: CASSWNRGFQETQYF.

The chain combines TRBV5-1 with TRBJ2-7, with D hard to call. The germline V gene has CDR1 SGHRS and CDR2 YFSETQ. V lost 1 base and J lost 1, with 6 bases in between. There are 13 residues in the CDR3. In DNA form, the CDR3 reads TGCGCCAGCAGCTTGTCAGTTTCCTACGAGCAGTACTTC. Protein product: CASSLSVSYEQYF.

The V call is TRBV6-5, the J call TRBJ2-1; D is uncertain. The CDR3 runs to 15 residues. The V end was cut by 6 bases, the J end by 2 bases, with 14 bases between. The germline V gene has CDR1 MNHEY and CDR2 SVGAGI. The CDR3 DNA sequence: TGTGCCAGCAGCCGAAGTCCCCGGGCCTACAATGAGCAGTTCTTC. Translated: CASSRSPRAYNEQFF.

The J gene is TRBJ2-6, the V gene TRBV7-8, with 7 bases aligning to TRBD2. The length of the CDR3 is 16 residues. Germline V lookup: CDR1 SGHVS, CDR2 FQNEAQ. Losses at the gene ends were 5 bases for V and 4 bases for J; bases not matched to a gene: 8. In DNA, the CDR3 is TGTGCCAGCAGCCCGCGCGGGGGATCCGGGGCCAACGTCCTGACTTTC. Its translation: CASSPRGGSGANVLTF. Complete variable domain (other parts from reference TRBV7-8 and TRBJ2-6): GAGVSQSPRYKVAKRGQDVALRCDPISGHVSLFWYQQALGQGPEFLTYFQNEAQLDKSGLPSDRFFAERPEGSVSTLKIQRTQQEDSAVYLCASSPRGGSGANVLTFGAGSRLTVL.

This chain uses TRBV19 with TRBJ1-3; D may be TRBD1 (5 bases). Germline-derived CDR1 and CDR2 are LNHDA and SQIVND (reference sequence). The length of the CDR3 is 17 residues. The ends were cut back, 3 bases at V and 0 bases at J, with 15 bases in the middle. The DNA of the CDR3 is TGTGCCAGTAGTATCCCCGCAGGAGGGGACTCTGGAAACACCATATATTTT. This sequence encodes CASSIPAGGDSGNTIYF.

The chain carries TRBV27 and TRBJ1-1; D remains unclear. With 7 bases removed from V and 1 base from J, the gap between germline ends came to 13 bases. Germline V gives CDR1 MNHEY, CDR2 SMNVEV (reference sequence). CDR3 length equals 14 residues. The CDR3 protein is CASIPTGKNTEAFF. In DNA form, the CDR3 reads TGTGCCAGCATTCCGACCGGGAAGAACACTGAAGCTTTCTTT.

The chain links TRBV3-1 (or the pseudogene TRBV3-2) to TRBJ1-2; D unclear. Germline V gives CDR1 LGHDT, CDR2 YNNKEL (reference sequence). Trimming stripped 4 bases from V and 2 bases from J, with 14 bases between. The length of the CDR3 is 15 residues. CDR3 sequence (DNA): TGTGCCAGCAGCCCGCGATCTCGATCCAACTATGGCTACACCTTC. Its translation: CASSPRSRSNYGYTF.

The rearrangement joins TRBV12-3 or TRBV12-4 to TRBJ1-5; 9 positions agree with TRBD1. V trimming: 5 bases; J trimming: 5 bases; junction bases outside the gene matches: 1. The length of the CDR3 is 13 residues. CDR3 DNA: TGTGCCAGCAGTCGGACAGGGGATCAGCCCCAGCATTTT. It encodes CASSRTGDQPQHF.